This T cell receptor beta chain was recorded in a study of CD8+ T cells in alopecia areata. For the study at large: Oral tofacitinib, 5 to 10 mg twice daily, was given in an open-label trial.

The CDR3 runs 15 residues. Looked up from germline, CDR1 is SGHNT and CDR2 is YYREEE (reference sequence). Losses at the gene ends were 4 bases for V and 1 base for J; bases not matched to a gene: 5. Of note for this clone: Its antigen remains unknown.

Lesional scalp punch biopsies and peripheral blood were collected from alopecia areata patients. Extracted RNA was reverse transcribed into cDNA, the sequencing template. Here immunoSEQ multiplex PCR was the method, and the copy in TCRdb shows in-frame clones only, minus some. This table has 160,000 or so clones, around 71% appearing once. Points from the study as a whole: Scalp lesions, especially in alopecia totalis/universalis, had higher clonality than normal scalp.

The sample here was CD8+ T cells sorted from blood, taken at week 0. V gene TRBV5-4 combines with J gene TRBJ1-1; 9 bases are shared with TRBD1. This sequence was found in a human donor with alopecia areata. The CDR3 reads CASSAGQGPNTEAFF. DNA for the CDR3: TGTGCCAGCAGCGCCGGACAGGGGCCGAACACTGAAGCTTTCTTT.